Shown below are 29 T cell receptor beta chains from a single sample sequenced in a study of shared clonotypes between healthy human individuals (dated by TCRdb to 2019 to 2021). Receptor libraries were prepared by the immunoSEQ multiplex PCR assay. This is the immuneACCESS table as TCRdb keeps it, with only in-frame sequences that have V and J called. A part of the clones is gone; compared with another copy, unresolved V genes explain less than half, and the rest is unexplained. The sample has some 1,600,000 clones on record, 95% to 99% of them singletons. In total, the top ten clones hold 0.4% to 0.45% of the sample. The sample comprised naive CD4+ T cells sorted from blood. This sample's cell subset or site label indicates: CD45RA+ positively selected. The receptors were gathered from a man under 40 in good health.

The chain's CDR3 is CASSAATQPQHF. DNA for the CDR3: TGTGCCAGCAGTGCGGCGACTCAGCCCCAGCATTTT. The chain uses TRBV2 and TRBJ1-5; D is ambiguous. The germline V gene has CDR1 SNHLY and CDR2 FYNNEI. The CDR3 runs to 12 residues. Trimming stripped 4 bases from V and 6 bases from J, with 7 bases between. The variable domain in full, with the rest retrieved from reference TRBV2 and TRBJ1-5, is EPEVTQTPSHQVTQMGQEVILRCVPISNHLYFYWYRQILGQKVEFLVSFYNNEISEKSEIFDDQFSVERPDGSNFTLKIRSTKLEDSAMYFCASSAATQPQHFGDGTRLSIL.

J is TRBJ2-7 and V is TRBV6-1; 7 bases agree with TRBD2. The CDR3 extends over 16 amino acids. Germline CDR1 and CDR2: MNHNS and SASEGT. V gave up 3 bases and J gave up 2 bases; unmatched junction bases: 10. CDR3 sequence (DNA): TGTGCCAGCAGTGAGGGAGGCTCCGGGGGGACCTACGAGCAGTACTTC. Encoded protein: CASSEGGSGGTYEQYF.

This chain links TRBV7-8 with TRBJ1-2, with TRBD1 matching 7 bases. V shed 6 bases and J 2 bases; nucleotides not matched to a gene: 12. The CDR3 has 16 amino acids. From germline, CDR1 is SGHVS and CDR2 FQNEAQ. CDR3 amino acids: CASSPLAGTENYGYTF. The CDR3 region has the DNA TGTGCCAGCAGTCCCCTCGCCGGGACAGAGAACTATGGCTACACCTTC. The full variable domain, in which reference TRBV7-8 and TRBJ1-2 provide the parts outside the CDR3, is GAGVSQSPRYKVAKRGQDVALRCDPISGHVSLFWYQQALGQGPEFLTYFQNEAQLDKSGLPSDRFFAERPEGSVSTLKIQRTQQEDSAVYLCASSPLAGTENYGYTFGSGTRLTVV.

The chain recombines TRBV30 with TRBJ2-7; D remains ambiguous. Germline assignment: CDR1 GTSNPN and CDR2 SVGIG (reference sequence). This CDR3 is built from 12 residues. The V end lost 0 bases, the J end lost 11 bases, and 14 bases lay between the germline ends. As DNA, the CDR3 is TGTGCCTGGAGTGTACTTCACAGTCGGAAGTACTTC. Its protein product is CAWSVLHSRKYF.

The V and J genes are TRBV5-4 and TRBJ2-1; D unclear. Per germline, CDR1 SGHNT and CDR2 YYREEE (reference sequence). The V and J ends lost 4 bases and 6 bases respectively, with 17 bases between them. CDR3 length equals 15 residues. The CDR3 DNA reads TGTGCCAGCAGCCTTGGTTCGACGGTGAGCAATGAGCAGTTCTTC. It translates to CASSLGSTVSNEQFF.

This sequence joins TRBV11-2 and TRBJ2-7; a possible D gene is TRBD1 (6 bases). This CDR3 comprises 18 residues. V shed 1 base and J shed 2 bases, with 21 bases lying between them. Germline CDR1 reads SGHAT; CDR2 reads FQNNGV. CDR3 in DNA: TGTGCCAGCAGCTTAGTTCAATTTCCGGGACACAAGACCTACGAGCAGTACTTC. Encoded protein: CASSLVQFPGHKTYEQYF.

CDR3 DNA sequence: TGTGCCAGCAGCTTGTTTAGGCTAGCGGGGACCTACAATGAGCAGTTCTTC. This encodes CASSLFRLAGTYNEQFF. The chain recombines TRBV5-6 with TRBJ2-1; 9 bases fit TRBD2. The CDR3 has 17 amino acids. V trimming: 1 base; J trimming: 2 bases; junction bases outside the gene matches: 7. Germline loops: CDR1 SGHDT, CDR2 YYEEEE.

This chain links TRBV5-1 with TRBJ2-3; 10 bases agree with TRBD2. The CDR3 is 19 residues long. V trimming: 1 base; J trimming: 4 bases; junction bases outside the gene matches: 15. Germline CDR1 and CDR2: SGHRS and YFSETQ. The DNA for the CDR3 is TGCGCCAGCAGCTTGCCGTCTCTAGCGGGAGAAGGGATGGCAGATACGCAGTATTTT. This sequence encodes CASSLPSLAGEGMADTQYF.

The chain links TRBV5-4 to TRBJ2-7; TRBD1 might be the D (6 bases). The germline V and J ends were trimmed by 0 bases and 2 bases, with 15 bases remaining between them. The germline V gene has CDR1 SGHNT and CDR2 YYREEE (reference sequence). The CDR3 contains 16 residues. The CDR3 is CASSLAQGIPAYEQYF. DNA for the CDR3: TGTGCCAGCAGCTTGGCCCAGGGGATCCCCGCCTACGAGCAGTACTTC.

The gene calls are TRBV5-8 and TRBJ1-2; D uncertain. The CDR3 loop spans 13 amino acids. V dropped 2 bases and J dropped 1 base, with 6 bases sitting between them. Germline V CDR1 and CDR2: SGHTS, YDEGEE. The CDR3 loop reads CASSFPNNYGYTF. The CDR3 coding sequence is TGTGCCAGCAGCTTCCCGAATAACTATGGCTACACCTTC.

The V and J genes are TRBV15 and TRBJ2-7; D tentatively reads TRBD1 or TRBD2 (5 bases each). Trimming removed 2 bases at V and 4 bases at J, with 18 bases between. The CDR3 sequence is 16 residues long. Germline CDR1 reads LNHNV; CDR2 reads YYDKDF (reference sequence). CDR3 in DNA: TGTGCCACCAGCAGAAAGAGTTCCGGGGCAAAGTACGAGCAGTACTTC. Protein sequence: CATSRKSSGAKYEQYF.

CDR3 in amino acids: CASSFGASYEQYF. CDR3 DNA sequence: TGTGCCAGCAGCTTTGGGGCGTCCTACGAGCAGTACTTC. V is TRBV11-1 and J is TRBJ2-7; a possible D gene is TRBD1 (5 bases). Germline V lookup: CDR1 SGHAT, CDR2 FQDESV (reference sequence). The CDR3 runs to 13 residues. V gave up 3 bases and J gave up 1 base, with 7 bases separating them.

As DNA, the CDR3 is TGTGCCAGCACCGACGGACCAGCAATGGGTCAGCCCCAGCATTTT. Translation: CASTDGPAMGQPQHF. The J gene is TRBJ1-5, the V gene TRBV6-1, with D unresolved. The length of the CDR3 is 15 residues. V was pared by 7 bases and J by 6 bases, with 19 bases between. Germline lookup yields CDR1 MNHNS and CDR2 SASEGT.

V usage is TRBV18 and J usage is TRBJ2-7; 10 bases match TRBD2. Germline values: CDR1 KGHSH, CDR2 LQKENI. The length of the CDR3 is 15 residues. With 6 bases clipped from V and 2 bases from J, the junction kept 7 bases outside the gene matches. CDR3 nucleotides: TGTGCCAGCTCTCCGGGACTAGCGCAACCCTACGAGCAGTACTTC. This encodes CASSPGLAQPYEQYF. Full variable domain (outside the CDR3, taken from reference TRBV18 and TRBJ2-7): NAGVMQNPRHLVRRRGQEARLRCSPMKGHSHVYWYRQLPEEGLKFMVYLQKENIIDESGMPKERFSAEFPKEGPSILRIQQVVRGDSAAYFCASSPGLAQPYEQYFGPGTRLTVT.

This sequence joins TRBV28 and TRBJ2-4; D is unresolved. CDR1 is MDHEN, CDR2 SYDVKM, per germline. V lost 4 bases and J lost 5, with 6 bases in between. This CDR3 contains 12 residues. CDR3 loop: CASSSFENIQYF. As DNA, the CDR3 is TGTGCCAGCAGTTCCTTCGAAAACATTCAGTACTTC.

The chain carries TRBV6-5 and TRBJ2-1; D not certain. CDR1 and CDR2 from the germline V gene are MNHEY and SVGAGI. The CDR3 is made up of 12 amino acids. The CDR3 region has the DNA TGTGCACCTTCCTATACATCTGATGAGCAGTTCTTC. Its protein is CAPSYTSDEQFF.

V gene TRBV18 combines with J gene TRBJ1-4, with 7 nucleotides matching TRBD1. The germline CDR1 and CDR2 sequences are KGHSH and LQKENI. The V gene end was trimmed by 5 bases and the J gene end by 5 bases; junction bases not matched to a gene: 5. CDR3 length: 14 amino acids. In DNA form, the CDR3 reads TGTGCCAGCTCAAAGGACAGGATGAATGAAAAACTGTTTTTT. Its translation is CASSKDRMNEKLFF.

This chain joins TRBV18 and TRBJ1-2; tentative D call: TRBD1 (6 bases). Germline lookup yields CDR1 KGHSH and CDR2 LQKENI. The V and J ends lost 2 bases and 3 bases respectively, with 13 bases between them. CDR3 length: 15 amino acids. The CDR3 nucleotides read TGTGCCAGCTCACCATTACAGGGTTTAGACTATGGCTACACCTTC. It specifies CASSPLQGLDYGYTF. The entire variable domain, with the rest obtained from reference TRBV18 and TRBJ1-2, is as follows: NAGVMQNPRHLVRRRGQEARLRCSPMKGHSHVYWYRQLPEEGLKFMVYLQKENIIDESGMPKERFSAEFPKEGPSILRIQQVVRGDSAAYFCASSPLQGLDYGYTFGSGTRLTVV.

The J gene is TRBJ2-1, the V gene TRBV11-3, with no clear D. Germline CDR1 SGHNT, CDR2 YENEEA. Trimming cost V 2 bases and J 0 bases, with 11 bases left between them. This CDR3 contains 16 residues. This chain's CDR3 is CASSLPGRSSYNEQFF. CDR3 DNA: TGTGCCAGCAGCTTACCCGGACGGAGCTCCTACAATGAGCAGTTCTTC. The variable domain in full, completed from reference TRBV11-3 and TRBJ2-1, reads EAGVVQSPRYKIIEKKQPVAFWCNPISGHNTLYWYLQNLGQGPELLIRYENEEAVDDSQLPKDRFSAERLKGVDSTLKIQPAELGDSAVYLCASSLPGRSSYNEQFFGPGTRLTVL.

V usage is TRBV5-1 and J usage is TRBJ2-5; D is unresolved. In germline, CDR1 is SGHRS, CDR2 YFSETQ. The CDR3 sequence is 13 residues long. V lost 2 bases, J lost 3 bases, and 8 bases lay in between. DNA of the CDR3: TGCGCCAGCAGCTTTTACACTGAAGAGACCCAGTACTTC. Translation gives CASSFYTEETQYF. The entire variable domain, with the rest obtained from reference TRBV5-1 and TRBJ2-5, is as follows: KAGVTQTPRYLIKTRGQQVTLSCSPISGHRSVSWYQQTPGQGLQFLFEYFSETQRNKGNFPGRFSGRQFSNSRSEMNVSTLELGDSALYLCASSFYTEETQYFGPGTRLLVL.

The chain combines TRBV5-5 with TRBJ1-1; no clear D gene. V shed 0 bases and J shed 1 base, with 10 bases lying between them. The CDR3 totals 15 residues. The V gene's germline CDR1 is SGHKS and CDR2 YYEKEE (reference sequence). CDR3 coding DNA: TGTGCCAGCAGCTTGGCCGGGCAGCCGAACACTGAAGCTTTCTTT. Encoded protein: CASSLAGQPNTEAFF.

This CDR3 reads CASSERGQFF. The CDR3 nucleotides are TGTGCCAGCAGTGAGAGGGGGCAGTTCTTC. V usage is TRBV2 and J usage is TRBJ2-1; TRBD1 or TRBD2 may be the D gene (5 bases each). This CDR3 spans 10 amino acids. Germline-derived CDR1 and CDR2 are SNHLY and FYNNEI. Trimming took 3 bases from V and 12 from J, leaving 6 bases between them.

J is TRBJ1-5 and V is TRBV28, with 9 bases identical to TRBD1. V gave up 10 bases and J gave up 7 bases; unmatched junction bases: 14. CDR1 and CDR2 from the germline V gene are MDHEN and SYDVKM. The CDR3 covers 15 residues. CDR3 in amino acids: CAIQGGQTGGQPQHF. The CDR3 DNA is TGTGCCATCCAGGGGGGGCAAACAGGGGGCCAGCCCCAGCATTTT.

This chain joins TRBV27 and TRBJ1-4; a weak D match, TRBD1 (6 bases). Germline CDR1 is MNHEY and CDR2 is SMNVEV (reference sequence). This CDR3 is 13 amino acids long. V lost 11 bases to trimming and J lost 7 bases, with 17 bases between them. CDR3 amino acids: CAGEGDLFEKLFF. Here the CDR3 DNA reads TGTGCCGGGGAGGGGGACCTCTTTGAAAAACTGTTTTTT.

This clone is a singleton in its sample. The V call is TRBV27, the J call TRBJ2-7; 12 bases are a match to TRBD2. Losses at the gene ends were 4 bases for V and 11 bases for J; bases not matched to a gene: 6. The CDR3 consists of 13 residues. The germline gives CDR1 MNHEY, CDR2 SMNVEV (reference sequence). CDR3 DNA: TGTGCCAGCAGTTGGCTAGCGGGAGGGTCGAAGTACTTC. This gives the protein CASSWLAGGSKYF.

The genes are TRBV4-1 and TRBJ1-2, with TRBD1 as a possible D gene (6 bases). The V gene lost 2 bases and the J gene lost 3 bases, with 13 bases spanning the gap. The V gene's germline CDR1 is MGHRA and CDR2 YSYEKL. The CDR3 totals 15 residues. CDR3 DNA sequence: TGCGCCAGCAGCCAAACTCGGGGGGCGGACTATGGCTACACCTTC. It yields the protein CASSQTRGADYGYTF.

V and J are TRBV7-9 and TRBJ2-1, with TRBD1 identical over 9 bases. The V gene's germline CDR1 is SEHNR and CDR2 FQNEAQ (reference sequence). The CDR3 is 16 residues long. With V trimmed by 4 bases and J by 7 bases, 11 bases remained unmatched. CDR3 DNA: TGTGCCAGCAGCTACCGCCGGGACAGGGTGAATAATGAGCAGTTCTTC. Translation gives CASSYRRDRVNNEQFF.

The DNA of the CDR3 is TGCGCCAGCAGCTTTCAACAGCTCTACAATGAGCAGTTCTTC. Translating gives CASSFQQLYNEQFF. The gene calls are TRBV5-1 and TRBJ2-1, with D hard to call. The CDR3 sequence is 14 residues long. The germline V gene encodes CDR1 SGHRS and CDR2 YFSETQ. Between the trimmed V and J ends, which lost 2 bases and 3 bases, there was a span of 9 bases.

V is TRBV11-2 and J is TRBJ1-2; TRBD1 matches at 9 bases. CDR3 size: 14 residues. Germline loops: CDR1 SGHAT, CDR2 FQNNGV. Trimming removed 5 bases from V and 3 bases from J; junction bases left unmatched: 4. The CDR3 is CASSAGTGYYGYTF. The CDR3 DNA follows: TGTGCCAGCAGCGCCGGGACAGGGTACTATGGCTACACCTTC.